This is a list of T cell receptor beta chains from one sample in a study of shared clonotypes between healthy human individuals. This table comes from immunoSEQ multiplex PCR, and its TCRdb copy is limited to in-frame clones, with some not included. Found here are roughly 700,000 clones, roughly 88% of them singletons; the top ten hold 30% to 40%. The sequenced material came from memory CD8+ T cells from PBMCs. These receptors were obtained from a man aged 18 to 29 in good health. Some clones in this sample may be carry-over from other donors' samples. Each CDR3 is given without its conserved first and last residue. D genes are given only for firm matches.

J	V	D	CDR3
TRBJ1-6	TRBV7-9	NA	ASSLGPISTAPLH
TRBJ2-2	TRBV4-2	TRBD2	ASSGSLAGGSGELF
TRBJ2-7	TRBV28	NA	ASSFPPGDEQY
TRBJ1-3	TRBV9	NA	ASSVQGFSGNTIY
TRBJ1-2	TRBV7-9	TRBD1	ASSFGDSNYGYT
TRBJ1-1	TRBV25-1	NA	ASSGTDVTEAF
TRBJ1-1	TRBV27	NA	ASSHRAANTEAF
TRBJ2-1	TRBV5-4	NA	ASSLVGDNEQF
TRBJ1-5	TRBV7-9	TRBD1	ASSPATGGDQPQH
TRBJ2-7	TRBV7-9	NA	ASSLEGPGDGEQY
TRBJ2-1	TRBV19	NA	AASSILGRSSYNEQF
TRBJ1-1	TRBV27	NA	ASSLLPSDGNTEAF
TRBJ2-7	TRBV16	TRBD1	ASSLTGVAYEQY